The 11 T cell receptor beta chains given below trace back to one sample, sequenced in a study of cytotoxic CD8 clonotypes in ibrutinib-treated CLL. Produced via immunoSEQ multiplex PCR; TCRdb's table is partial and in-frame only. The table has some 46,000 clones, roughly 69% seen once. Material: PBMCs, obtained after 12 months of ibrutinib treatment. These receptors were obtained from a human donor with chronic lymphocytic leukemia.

CDR3 sequence: CSGLGDYGYTF. CDR3 nucleotides: TGCAGCGGGTTGGGCGACTATGGCTACACCTTC. The J gene is TRBJ1-2, the V gene TRBV29-1, with unresolved D. The germline V gene encodes CDR1 SQVTM and CDR2 ANQGSEA. The CDR3 sequence is 11 residues long. V lost 7 bases and J lost 3, with 9 bases in between.

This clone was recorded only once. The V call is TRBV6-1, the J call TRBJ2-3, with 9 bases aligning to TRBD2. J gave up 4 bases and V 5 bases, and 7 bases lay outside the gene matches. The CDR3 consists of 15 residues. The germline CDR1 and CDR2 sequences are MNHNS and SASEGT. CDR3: CASSLAGVVPDTQYF. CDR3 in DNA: TGTGCCAGCAGTTTAGCGGGAGTCGTCCCAGATACGCAGTATTTT.

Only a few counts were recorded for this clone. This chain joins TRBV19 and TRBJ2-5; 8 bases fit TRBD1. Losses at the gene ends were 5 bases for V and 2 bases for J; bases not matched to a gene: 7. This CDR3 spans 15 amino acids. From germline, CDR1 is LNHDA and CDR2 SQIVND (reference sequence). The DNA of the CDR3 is TGTGCCAGTAGTTCCGGGACAGGACGGCAAGAGACCCAGTACTTC. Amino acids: CASSSGTGRQETQYF.

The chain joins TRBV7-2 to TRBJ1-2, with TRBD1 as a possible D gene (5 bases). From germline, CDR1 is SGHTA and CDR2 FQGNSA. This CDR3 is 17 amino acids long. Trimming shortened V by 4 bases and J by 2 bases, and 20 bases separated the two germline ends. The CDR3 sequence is CASSSPWGGTGNYGYTF. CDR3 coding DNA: TGTGCCAGCAGCTCACCCTGGGGCGGGACCGGCAACTATGGCTACACCTTC.

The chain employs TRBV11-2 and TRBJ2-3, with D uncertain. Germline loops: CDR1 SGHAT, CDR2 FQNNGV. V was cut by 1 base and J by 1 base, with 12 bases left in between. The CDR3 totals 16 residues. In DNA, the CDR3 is TGTGCCAGCAGCTTAGCTCGGGTAGAGGGCACAGATACGCAGTATTTT. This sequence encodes CASSLARVEGTDTQYF. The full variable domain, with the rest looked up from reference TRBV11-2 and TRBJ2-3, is EAGVAQSPRYKIIEKRQSVAFWCNPISGHATLYWYQQILGQGPKLLIQFQNNGVVDDSQLPKDRFSAERLKGVDSTLKIQPAKLEDSAVYLCASSLARVEGTDTQYFGPGTRLTVL.

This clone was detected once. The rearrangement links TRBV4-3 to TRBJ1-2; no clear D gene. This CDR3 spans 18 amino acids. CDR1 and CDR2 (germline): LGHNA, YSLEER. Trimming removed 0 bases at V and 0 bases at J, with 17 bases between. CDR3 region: CASSQDPPGAVTNYGYTF. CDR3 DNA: TGCGCCAGCAGCCAAGATCCCCCGGGAGCGGTTACTAACTATGGCTACACCTTC.

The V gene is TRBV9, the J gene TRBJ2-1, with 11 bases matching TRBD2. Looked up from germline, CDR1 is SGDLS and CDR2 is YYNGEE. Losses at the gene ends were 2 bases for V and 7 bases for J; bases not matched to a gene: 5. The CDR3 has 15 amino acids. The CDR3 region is CASSVTSGRGNEQFF. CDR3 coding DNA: TGTGCCAGCAGCGTCACTAGCGGGAGAGGTAATGAGCAGTTCTTC.

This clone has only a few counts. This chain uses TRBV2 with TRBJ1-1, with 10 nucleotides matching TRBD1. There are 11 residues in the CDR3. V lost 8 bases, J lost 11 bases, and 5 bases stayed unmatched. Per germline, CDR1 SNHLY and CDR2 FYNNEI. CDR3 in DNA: TGTGCCAGCTGGACAGGGGGATCGGCTTTCTTT. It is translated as CASWTGGSAFF.

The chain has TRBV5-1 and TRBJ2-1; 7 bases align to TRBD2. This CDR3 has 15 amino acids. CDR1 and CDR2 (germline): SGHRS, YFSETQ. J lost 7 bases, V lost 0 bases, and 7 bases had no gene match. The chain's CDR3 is CASSLGGLGGNEQFF. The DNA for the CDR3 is TGCGCCAGCAGCTTGGGAGGACTAGGAGGGAATGAGCAGTTCTTC.

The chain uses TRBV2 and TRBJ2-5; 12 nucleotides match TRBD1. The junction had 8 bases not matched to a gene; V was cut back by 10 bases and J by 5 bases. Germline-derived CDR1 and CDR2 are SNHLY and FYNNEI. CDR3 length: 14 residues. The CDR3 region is CATSRDRGRETQYF. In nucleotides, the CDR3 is TGTGCCACCTCACGGGACAGGGGGCGGGAGACCCAGTACTTC.

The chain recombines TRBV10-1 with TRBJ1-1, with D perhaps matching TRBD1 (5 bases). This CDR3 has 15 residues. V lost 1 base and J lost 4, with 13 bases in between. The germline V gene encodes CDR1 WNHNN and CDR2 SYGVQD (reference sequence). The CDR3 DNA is TGCGCCAGCAGTGAGTTCGGGGAAGGGGCCACTGAAGCTTTCTTT. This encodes CASSEFGEGATEAFF.